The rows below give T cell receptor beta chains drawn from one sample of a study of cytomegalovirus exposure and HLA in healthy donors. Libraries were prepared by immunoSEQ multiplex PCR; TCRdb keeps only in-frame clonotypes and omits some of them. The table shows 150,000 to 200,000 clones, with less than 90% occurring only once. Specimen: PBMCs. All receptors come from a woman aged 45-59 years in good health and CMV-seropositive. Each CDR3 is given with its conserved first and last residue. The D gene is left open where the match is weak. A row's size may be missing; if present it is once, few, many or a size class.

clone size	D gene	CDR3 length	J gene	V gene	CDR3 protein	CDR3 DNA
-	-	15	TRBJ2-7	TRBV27	CASSLSGGTGYEQYF	TGTGCCAGCAGTTTATCAGGGGGAACTGGCTACGAGCAGTACTTC
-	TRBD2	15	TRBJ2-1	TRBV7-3	CASSLAGGPYNEQFF	TGTGCCAGCAGCTTGGCGGGAGGACCGTACAATGAGCAGTTCTTC
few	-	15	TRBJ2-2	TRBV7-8	CASSSSVRGTGELFF	TGTGCCAGCAGCTCTAGCGTTAGGGGTACCGGGGAGCTGTTTTTT
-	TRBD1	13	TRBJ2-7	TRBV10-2	CASKDRVDYEQYF	TGCGCCAGCAAGGACAGGGTAGACTACGAGCAGTACTTC
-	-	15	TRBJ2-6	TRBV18	CASSPRGHGANVLTF	TGTGCCAGCTCACCACGGGGGCACGGGGCCAACGTCCTGACTTTC
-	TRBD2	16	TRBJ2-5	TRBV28	CASAVAGGPRKETQYF	TGTGCCAGCGCCGTAGCGGGAGGGCCACGGAAAGAGACCCAGTACTTC
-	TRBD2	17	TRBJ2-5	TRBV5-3	CARSFQPGLAGKETQYF	TGTGCCAGAAGCTTCCAACCGGGACTAGCGGGAAAAGAGACCCAGTACTTC
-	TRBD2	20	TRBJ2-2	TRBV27	CASSPQRILAGGPGTGELFF	TGTGCCAGCAGTCCTCAGCGAATACTAGCGGGAGGGCCTGGCACCGGGGAGCTGTTTTTT
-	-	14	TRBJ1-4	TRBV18	CASSPQGPLEKLFF	TGTGCCAGCTCCCCGCAGGGGCCCCTGGAAAAACTGTTTTTT
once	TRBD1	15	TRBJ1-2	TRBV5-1	CASSLPGQGAQGYTF	TGCGCCAGCAGCTTACCGGGACAGGGGGCGCAAGGCTACACCTTC
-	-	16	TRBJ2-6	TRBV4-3	CASSPGLSSGANVLTF	TGCGCCAGCAGCCCGGGACTCTCCTCTGGGGCCAACGTCCTGACTTTC
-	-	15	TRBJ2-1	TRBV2	CASSFQGGSYNEQFF	TGTGCCAGCAGTTTTCAGGGGGGTTCCTACAATGAGCAGTTCTTC
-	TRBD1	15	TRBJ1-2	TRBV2	CASSEGQGAGYGYTF	TGTGCCAGCAGTGAAGGACAGGGGGCCGGCTATGGCTACACCTTC
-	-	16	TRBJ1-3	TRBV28	CASTPSTGVAGNTIYF	TGTGCCAGCACCCCCTCAACGGGGGTGGCTGGAAACACCATATATTTT
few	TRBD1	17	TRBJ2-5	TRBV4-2	CASSRGRDRFLKETQYF	TGTGCCAGCAGCCGGGGTAGGGACAGGTTTCTGAAAGAGACCCAGTACTTC
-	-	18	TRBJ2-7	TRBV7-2	CASSSRAVDHPDGRGQYF	TGTGCCAGCAGCTCCCGGGCAGTGGACCACCCAGACGGCCGGGGGCAGTACTTC
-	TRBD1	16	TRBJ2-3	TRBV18	CASSPLNRGRSDTQYF	TGTGCCAGCTCACCATTGAACAGGGGGCGATCGGATACGCAGTATTTT
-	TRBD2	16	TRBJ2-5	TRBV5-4	CASSFPLNGGAKTQYF	TGTGCCAGCAGCTTTCCCCTAAACGGGGGGGCGAAGACCCAGTACTTC
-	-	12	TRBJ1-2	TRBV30	CAWSSDIYGYTF	TGTGCCTGGAGTTCAGACATCTATGGCTACACCTTC
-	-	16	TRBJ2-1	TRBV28	CASSPGGAGGYNEQFF	TGTGCCAGCAGTCCGGGCGGGGCGGGTGGCTACAATGAGCAGTTCTTC
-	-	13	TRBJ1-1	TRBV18	CASSQLTNTEAFF	TGTGCCAGCTCACAACTCACCAACACTGAAGCTTTCTTT
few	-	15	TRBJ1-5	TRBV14	CASSPWTAGGQPQHF	TGTGCCAGCAGCCCTTGGACAGCGGGAGGTCAGCCCCAGCATTTT
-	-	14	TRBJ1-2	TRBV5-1	CASSPAEANYGYTF	TGCGCCAGCAGCCCGGCAGAGGCTAACTATGGCTACACCTTC
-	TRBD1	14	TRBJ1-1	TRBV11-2	CASSLVSGTVLAFF	TGTGCCAGCAGCTTAGTCTCCGGGACAGTCTTAGCTTTCTTT
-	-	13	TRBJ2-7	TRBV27	CASSSGFRNEQYF	TGTGCCAGCAGTTCCGGGTTTCGGAACGAGCAGTACTTC
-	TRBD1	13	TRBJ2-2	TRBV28	CASYDRAAGELFF	TGTGCCAGCTACGACAGGGCGGCCGGGGAGCTGTTTTTT
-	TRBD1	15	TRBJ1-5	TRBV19	CASNSGQGANQPQHF	TGTGCCAGCAACTCGGGACAGGGGGCAAACCAGCCCCAGCATTTT